This T cell receptor beta chain was identified during a study of blood T cell repertoires in COVID-19. Per the study methods: Nucleated cell counts were estimated from reference gene primer amplification. TCRdb keeps only in-frame clones here, not all; method: immunoSEQ multiplex PCR. The DNA was the basis for D and trimming; V, J and clone size are from that table. In the table there are around 160,000 clones, roughly four fifths of which are singletons. Sequencing was done on a sample of peripheral blood. The receptor was derived from a man in his 60s with active or convalescent COVID-19.

The CDR3 reads CSVLSTLGAQYF. The CDR3, as DNA: TGCAGCGTTCTCTCGACGCTCGGGGCCCAGTACTTC. V is TRBV29-1 and J is TRBJ2-5, with D maybe TRBD2 (5 bases). Germline V CDR1 and CDR2: SQVTM, ANQGSEA. The CDR3 extends over 12 amino acids. V gave up 5 bases and J gave up 9 bases, with 16 bases separating them.